This T cell receptor beta chain was sequenced for a study of T cells after yellow fever vaccination. Study results and caveats: Compared with primary, the secondary response was weaker and peaked at day 5, not 15. A small proportion of clonotypes was detected in both the CD4 and CD8 compartments. In FACS-sorted repertoires, abundant clonotypes from the bulk population could appear as contaminants. Once the booster was given, most primary-vaccination clones reappeared, at about 96% for CD4 and roughly 85% for CD8.

CDR1 is SEHNR and CDR2 is FQNEAQ in the germline V gene (reference sequence). The V end lost 2 bases, the J end lost 3 bases, and 10 bases lay between the germline ends. This CDR3 is 14 amino acids long. TCRdb re-called the 5' RACE reads through MiXCR, storing one row per CDR3 protein. The table lists more than 95,000 distinct CDR3 sequences, 8.9% of them singletons, with around 40% in the top ten. A few counts support this clonotype. The antigen is undetermined. The V gene is TRBV7-9, the J gene TRBJ2-5; TRBD1 is a possible D gene (5 bases). This specimen was CD8+ T cells sorted from PBMCs, taken on the day of the yellow fever booster vaccination. The TCR was taken from a man between 18 and 35 years old who received the YFV17D yellow fever vaccine. CDR3 protein: CASSLLSREETQYF. The CDR3 nucleotides read TGTGCCAGCAGCTTATTGAGCAGGGAAGAGACCCAGTACTTC. The variable domain in full, completed from reference TRBV7-9 and TRBJ2-5, reads DTGVSQNPRHKITKRGQNVTFRCDPISEHNRLYWYRQTLGQGPEFLTYFQNEAQLEKSRLLSDRFSAERPKGSFSTLEIQRTEQGDSAMYLCASSLLSREETQYFGPGTRLLVL.